Below are 14 T cell receptor beta chains sequenced from a single sample in a study of blood T cell repertoires in COVID-19. Libraries were prepared by immunoSEQ multiplex PCR; TCRdb keeps only in-frame clonotypes and omits some of them. This sample yields some 140,000 clones, of which about 89% are seen a single time; less than 20% belongs to the top ten. The specimen sequenced was peripheral blood. The receptor source for this set is a man in his fifties with active or convalescent COVID-19.

The chain carries TRBV27 and TRBJ2-1; 8 positions match TRBD1. The V segment lost 3 bases and the J segment 6 bases; nucleotides outside the gene matches: 1. The germline gives CDR1 MNHEY, CDR2 SMNVEV (reference sequence). This CDR3 is 13 amino acids long. Here the CDR3 reads CASSFRGLNEQFF. The CDR3 DNA sequence: TGTGCCAGCAGTTTCAGGGGGCTCAATGAGCAGTTCTTC.

This chain links TRBV7-2 with TRBJ2-7; TRBD2 aligns across 7 bases. V lost 5 bases, J lost 3 bases, and 10 bases stayed unmatched. CDR1 SGHTA and CDR2 FQGNSA come from the germline V gene. This CDR3 spans 15 amino acids. The CDR3 here is CASSLPGLTDYEQYF. In DNA, the CDR3 is TGTGCCAGCAGCCTACCGGGACTAACTGACTACGAGCAGTACTTC. Variable domain in full (rest from reference TRBV7-2 and TRBJ2-7): GAGVSQSPSNKVTEKGKDVELRCDPISGHTALYWYRQSLGQGLEFLIYFQGNSAPDKSGLPSDRFSAERTGGSVSTLTIQRTQQEDSAVYLCASSLPGLTDYEQYFGPGTRLTVT.

The chain links TRBV6-5 to TRBJ2-2; D not certain. The CDR3 runs to 15 residues. V lost 5 bases to trimming and J lost 5 bases, with 15 bases between them. Germline V gene data show CDR1 as MNHEY and CDR2 as SVGAGI. CDR3: CASSNARSATGELFF. CDR3 bases: TGTGCCAGCAGTAATGCCCGGAGCGCAACCGGGGAGCTGTTTTTT.

V is TRBV6-4 and J is TRBJ1-4, with D perhaps TRBD1 (5 bases). The CDR3 sequence is 13 residues long. Deletions cut 4 bases from V and 8 bases from J, with 11 bases between. The germline gives CDR1 MRHNA, CDR2 SNTAGT. CDR3 nucleotide sequence: TGTGCCAGCAGTGTCCGGGAGGGGGAAAAACTGTTTTTT. This sequence encodes CASSVREGEKLFF.

The chain has TRBV19 and TRBJ2-5; TRBD2 aligns across 7 bases. V lost 8 bases to trimming and J lost 5 bases; unmatched junction nucleotides: 11. Germline CDR1 is LNHDA and CDR2 is SQIVND (reference sequence). The CDR3 totals 14 residues. The CDR3 nucleotides read TGTGCCAGTGCTACGGCGGGAGTGGGGGAGACCCAGTACTTC. It is translated as CASATAGVGETQYF.

V gene TRBV30 combines with J gene TRBJ1-5; weak D call: TRBD1 (6 bases). CDR1 GTSNPN and CDR2 SVGIG come from the germline V gene (reference sequence). This CDR3 spans 13 amino acids. Deletions cut 6 bases from V and 4 bases from J, with 13 bases between. The CDR3 DNA reads as TGTGCCTGCCAAACAGGGTCAAATCAGCCCCAGCATTTT. Translation gives CACQTGSNQPQHF.

In the case of this clone: One end of the junction varies from germline; a read error may be responsible. The rearrangement joins TRBV28 to TRBJ1-5; 7 positions match TRBD1. The CDR3 length is 14 residues. Germline-derived CDR1 and CDR2 are MDHEN and SYDVKM. CDR3 residues: CASRWGQRHQAQHF. As DNA, the CDR3 is TGTGCCAGCAGATGGGGACAGCGCCATCAGGCCCAGCATTTT.

V usage is TRBV7-8 and J usage is TRBJ1-6; D is undetermined. Germline assignment: CDR1 SGHVS and CDR2 FQNEAQ. V dropped 3 bases and J dropped 5 bases, with 11 bases sitting between them. CDR3 length: 15 residues. CDR3 residues: CASSFSPENNSPLHF. The CDR3 nucleotides are TGTGCCAGCAGCTTCTCCCCGGAGAATAATTCACCCCTCCACTTT. The variable domain in full, with the rest retrieved from reference TRBV7-8 and TRBJ1-6, is GAGVSQSPRYKVAKRGQDVALRCDPISGHVSLFWYQQALGQGPEFLTYFQNEAQLDKSGLPSDRFFAERPEGSVSTLKIQRTQQEDSAVYLCASSFSPENNSPLHFGNGTRLTVT.

This chain joins TRBV9 and TRBJ1-2; possible D gene TRBD1, 6 bases. CDR3 size: 15 residues. V lost 6 bases to trimming and J lost 5 bases, with 20 bases between them. Germline CDR1 is SGDLS and CDR2 is YYNGEE. This CDR3 reads CASTSYLRTDYGYTF. The CDR3 nucleotides are TGTGCCAGCACTTCCTACCTCAGGACAGATTATGGCTACACCTTC. The whole variable domain, filled in from reference TRBV9 and TRBJ1-2, reads DSGVTQTPKHLITATGQRVTLRCSPRSGDLSVYWYQQSLDQGLQFLIQYYNGEERAKGNILERFSAQQFPDLHSELNLSSLELGDSALYFCASTSYLRTDYGYTFGSGTRLTVV.

The gene calls are TRBV9 and TRBJ1-1, with D tentatively TRBD1 (6 bases). CDR1 and CDR2 from the germline V gene are SGDLS and YYNGEE. V was cut by 4 bases and J by 4 bases, with 20 bases left in between. CDR3 size: 16 residues. The CDR3 spells CASSTTKGGAGTEAFF. The CDR3 coding sequence is TGTGCCAGCAGCACCACAAAGGGGGGGGCGGGCACTGAAGCTTTCTTT.

The chain combines TRBV19 with TRBJ2-7; 7 bases fit TRBD1. V shed 4 bases, J shed 1 base, and the junction held 1 base outside the gene matches. Germline assignment: CDR1 LNHDA and CDR2 SQIVND (reference sequence). The CDR3 totals 13 residues. DNA of the CDR3: TGTGCCAGTAGTAGGGACAGTTCCTACGAGCAGTACTTC. This translates into CASSRDSSYEQYF.

The V call is TRBV11-3, the J call TRBJ2-3; 7 nucleotides agree with TRBD1. The CDR3 consists of 14 residues. The junction had 5 bases not matched to a gene; V was cut back by 5 bases and J by 3 bases. Germline V gives CDR1 SGHNT, CDR2 YENEEA. This CDR3 is CASSARDSTDTQYF. Here the CDR3 DNA reads TGTGCCAGCAGCGCGAGGGACAGTACAGATACGCAGTATTTT.

The rearrangement links TRBV27 to TRBJ2-7, with TRBD2 matching 8 bases. V was pared by 5 bases and J by 6 bases, with 9 bases of the junction left unmatched. CDR1 is MNHEY, CDR2 SMNVEV, per germline (reference sequence). CDR3 length: 14 amino acids. CDR3 residues: CASSLGGAPSEQYF. The CDR3 DNA reads as TGTGCCAGCAGTCTCGGGGGGGCCCCCAGCGAGCAGTACTTC.

The J gene is TRBJ2-1, the V gene TRBV19, with D maybe TRBD1 (7 bases). Germline V gene data show CDR1 as LNHDA and CDR2 as SQIVND (reference sequence). The V end was cut by 5 bases, the J end by 9 bases, with 20 bases between. The CDR3 contains 15 residues. CDR3 bases: TGTGCCAGTAGTGGCCGGGGGCAGGGGGTTACTGAGCAGTTCTTC. Its translation: CASSGRGQGVTEQFF.